A single sample is the source of the 7 T cell receptor beta chains below, sequenced in a study of beta chain features in type 1 diabetes. Study observations and caveats: Type 1 diabetes patients showed a moderate but significant shortening of TCRB CDR3s in all four CD4+ subsets.

TCRB transcripts that were expressed got sequenced, as all of the isolated RNA had been reverse transcribed. Some clones are missing from TCRdb's copy, which holds only in-frame ones; the method was immunoSEQ multiplex PCR. The repertoire holds some 640,000 clones, with more than 13% as singletons. Antigens for these TCRs are unknown. Sequenced material: naive CD4+ T cells from blood. Receptor source: a man between 18 and 35 years old with type 1 diabetes.

The CDR3 sequence: CASSIGTSQGANVLTF. The CDR3 coding sequence is TGTGCCAGTAGCATCGGGACTAGCCAAGGGGCCAACGTCCTGACTTTC. The genes are TRBV19 and TRBJ2-6, with 9 bases fitting TRBD2. The CDR3 is made up of 16 amino acids. Per germline, CDR1 LNHDA and CDR2 SQIVND (reference sequence). The trim removed 6 bases at V and 4 bases at J, leaving 7 bases unmatched. Drawing the rest from reference TRBV19 and TRBJ2-6, the complete variable domain is DGGITQSPKYLFRKEGQNVTLSCEQNLNHDAMYWYRQDPGQGLRLIYYSQIVNDFQKGDIAEGYSVSREKKESFPLTVTSAQKNPTAFYLCASSIGTSQGANVLTFGAGSRLTVL.

The V gene is TRBV28, the J gene TRBJ2-7; the match to TRBD2 covers 8 bases. V was pared by 7 bases and J by 4 bases, with 9 bases of the junction left unmatched. The CDR3 runs 14 residues. Germline assignment: CDR1 MDHEN and CDR2 SYDVKM. CDR3 loop: CASTRAGGEYEQYF. The CDR3 region has the DNA TGTGCCAGCACCCGGGCCGGGGGGGAGTACGAGCAGTACTTC.

The chain is built from TRBV29-1 and TRBJ1-1; a weak D match, TRBD1 (6 bases). This CDR3 comprises 12 residues. Germline V gene lookup returns CDR1 SQVTM and CDR2 ANQGSEA. Trimming stripped 2 bases from V and 7 bases from J, with 11 bases between. Here the CDR3 DNA reads TGCAGCGTTGAAAGCAGGGGACTTGAAGCTTTCTTT. Translation gives CSVESRGLEAFF.

This chain uses TRBV7-9 with TRBJ2-3; 10 bases are shared with TRBD2. Trimming removed 5 bases from V and 2 bases from J; junction bases left unmatched: 7. The germline gives CDR1 SEHNR, CDR2 FQNEAQ (reference sequence). The CDR3 consists of 16 residues. For the CDR3, the DNA is TGTGCCAGCAGCCGCGGACTAGCGGATATCACAGATACGCAGTATTTT. Amino acid sequence: CASSRGLADITDTQYF. Full variable domain (rest looked up from reference TRBV7-9 and TRBJ2-3): DTGVSQNPRHKITKRGQNVTFRCDPISEHNRLYWYRQTLGQGPEFLTYFQNEAQLEKSRLLSDRFSAERPKGSFSTLEIQRTEQGDSAMYLCASSRGLADITDTQYFGPGTRLTVL.

The gene calls are TRBV19 and TRBJ1-5; D remains ambiguous. CDR3 length equals 13 residues. In germline, CDR1 is LNHDA, CDR2 SQIVND (reference sequence). V was clipped by 3 bases and J by 5 bases, with 8 bases between them. CDR3 DNA sequence: TGTGCCAGTAGTATTCGGAGGGATCAGCCCCAGCATTTT. Translation: CASSIRRDQPQHF.

As regards this clone: Other DNA sequences within the sample encode an identical CDR3. This chain connects TRBV7-9 to TRBJ2-7, with D possibly TRBD2 on 6 matching bases. V was trimmed by 1 base and J by 4 bases, leaving 11 bases between them. Germline V gene lookup returns CDR1 SEHNR and CDR2 FQNEAQ (reference sequence). The CDR3 spans 14 residues. The CDR3 region has the DNA TGTGCCAGCAGCTTAGGGCGGGGAAGGTACGAGCAGTACTTC. It encodes CASSLGRGRYEQYF.

This clone has just a few counts. The gene calls are TRBV6-5 and TRBJ1-2; weak D call: TRBD1 (6 bases). This CDR3 contains 14 residues. V lost 5 bases, J lost 8 bases, and 18 bases lay in between. Germline-derived CDR1 and CDR2 are MNHEY and SVGAGI. The CDR3 is CASSPGQAYGGYTF. The CDR3 bases are TGTGCCAGCAGTCCGGGACAAGCGTACGGAGGCTACACCTTC.